This is a list of T cell receptor beta chains from one sample in a study of blood T cells in healthy people across ages. TCRdb used MiXCR to reprocess the 5' RACE reads, holding one entry per CDR3 protein. This table has about 1.4 million distinct CDR3 sequences, approximately 60% appearing once. Sequencing was done on a sample of blood. The receptor source for this set is a man between 18 and 29 years old in good health. Both conserved end residues are part of each CDR3. The D gene is left open where the match is weak. The size field is filled for only some rows; it gives once, few, many or a size class.

clone_size	d_call	v_call	j_call	cdr3_nt	cdr3_aa
NA	TRBD2	TRBV3-1	TRBJ2-5	TGTGCCAGCAGCCCCGTCCACGTGCGGGGGTCCTGGGAGACCCAGTACTTC	CASSPVHVRGSWETQYF
NA	NA	TRBV20-1	TRBJ2-3	TGCAGTGCTAGAGATCGGGGACTTCAGGTAGATACGCAGTATTTT	CSARDRGLQVDTQYF
NA	TRBD1	TRBV28	TRBJ1-6	TGTGCCAGCAGTTTAGGGACAGGGGCGAGCTCCTATAATTCACCCCTCCACTTT	CASSLGTGASSYNSPLHF
few	NA	TRBV25-1	TRBJ1-5	TGTGCCAGCAGTGAGATGTCAGGTGAGGTCGGCAATCAGCCCCAGCATTTT	CASSEMSGEVGNQPQHF
NA	NA	TRBV4-1	TRBJ1-1	TGCGCCAGCAGCCAAGAGGGGGGACGGAACACTGAAGCTTTCTTT	CASSQEGGRNTEAFF
NA	TRBD2	TRBV7-7	TRBJ2-1	TGTGCCAGCAGCTTAGGGACTAGCCCCCCCGGGAATGAGCAGTTCTTC	CASSLGTSPPGNEQFF
NA	TRBD2	TRBV29-1	TRBJ2-1	TGCAGCGTTGCATGGCTAGCGGGGGGACGAGATCACAATGAGCAGTTCTTC	CSVAWLAGGRDHNEQFF
few	NA	TRBV20-1	TRBJ2-3	TGCAGTGCTAGAGTACTTCCAGATACGCAGTATTTT	CSARVLPDTQYF
NA	TRBD2	TRBV7-2	TRBJ2-3	TGTGCCAGCAGCGGGCGGGGGGGGCGCACAGATACGCAGTATTTT	CASSGRGGRTDTQYF
few	NA	TRBV27	TRBJ2-7	TGTGCCAGCAGTTTAATAGGTCAGGGCCACGAGCAGTACTTC	CASSLIGQGHEQYF
NA	NA	TRBV7-9	TRBJ2-5	TGTGCCAGCAGCCTACATCGCGGAACACAGGAGCAGTACTTC	CASSLHRGTQEQYF
few	NA	TRBV6-2/TRBV6-3	TRBJ2-4	TGTGCCAGCAGTTTTAGAAACATTCAGTACTTC	CASSFRNIQYF
few	NA	TRBV10-3	TRBJ1-2	TGTGCCATCAGTCCCAAGGTAGACTATGGCTACACCTTC	CAISPKVDYGYTF
NA	TRBD2	TRBV12-3/TRBV12-4	TRBJ2-7	TGTGCCAGCACCCTAGCGGGAGTCGGTATCCACGAGCAGTACTTC	CASTLAGVGIHEQYF
NA	NA	TRBV2	TRBJ2-1	TGTGCCAGCACTCTTAGCGTGAAGGCGAATGAGCAGTTCTTC	CASTLSVKANEQFF
NA	TRBD2	TRBV6-1	TRBJ2-5	TGTGCCAGCAGGAAAAGCGGGACTAGCGGGGGGACGCAAGAGACCCAGTACTTC	CASRKSGTSGGTQETQYF
few	NA	TRBV10-3	TRBJ1-2	TGTGCCATCAGTGAGTCGACGTTTCGGGGTGATGACTATGGCTACACCTTC	CAISESTFRGDDYGYTF
few	NA	TRBV4-1	TRBJ2-1	TGCGCCAGCAGCCAACATCTTGACTATGACTACAATGAGCAGTTCTTC	CASSQHLDYDYNEQFF
NA	NA	TRBV7-2	TRBJ2-5	TGTGCCAGCAGCTCCATTGTGGAGGCGCAAGAGACCCAGTACTTC	CASSSIVEAQETQYF
many	TRBD1	TRBV29-1	TRBJ1-2	TGCAGCGTGAGACAGGGAGCAAACTATGGCTACACCTTC	CSVRQGANYGYTF
few	TRBD1	TRBV7-2	TRBJ2-7	TGTGCCAGCAGCTCAAATGCCGGGACAGGCGATACCTACGAGCAGTACTTC	CASSSNAGTGDTYEQYF
NA	NA	TRBV20-1	TRBJ2-1	TGCAGTGCTAGTTTATACAGGACCTATGAGCAGTTCTTC	CSASLYRTYEQFF
NA	NA	TRBV4-1	TRBJ2-2	TGCGCCAGCAGGTGGGCAGGGGCCGCGAACACCGGGGAGCTGTTTTTT	CASRWAGAANTGELFF
once	TRBD2	TRBV14	TRBJ2-3	TGTGCCAGCAGCAAAAGACTAGCAGCTAGCACAGATACGCAGTATTTT	CASSKRLAASTDTQYF
NA	NA	TRBV12-3/TRBV12-4	TRBJ1-1	TGTGCCAGCAGGTTCCAAATCGCTGAAGCTTTCTTT	CASRFQIAEAFF
NA	NA	TRBV11-2	TRBJ2-1	TGTGCCAGCAGCTCTGGGGGCCGGTCTTCCCCCAACTACAATGAGCAGTTCTTC	CASSSGGRSSPNYNEQFF
NA	TRBD1	TRBV28	TRBJ1-2	TGTGCCAGCAGATCCGCCGGAGGGGGCGATGGCTACACCTTC	CASRSAGGGDGYTF
NA	NA	TRBV18	TRBJ1-1	TGTGCCAGCTCCTATCTAGAAGGCGCCAACACTGAAGCTTTCTTT	CASSYLEGANTEAFF
NA	TRBD2	TRBV6-2/TRBV6-3	TRBJ2-1	TGTGCCAGCAGTTACACTAGCGGGGGCTACAATGAGCAGTTCTTC	CASSYTSGGYNEQFF
NA	NA	TRBV18	TRBJ1-2	TGTGCCAGCTCACCCACCCGAGTCCGACAGCCTCCGGAAGGCTACACCTTC	CASSPTRVRQPPEGYTF
NA	NA	TRBV4-3	TRBJ2-3	TGCGCCAGCAGCCAATGGACGGGGGCCCTACTTAGCACAGATACGCAGTATTTT	CASSQWTGALLSTDTQYF
NA	TRBD2	TRBV29-1	TRBJ2-1	TGCAGCGCCCAACTAGCGGGAAGCTACAATGAGCAGTTCTTC	CSAQLAGSYNEQFF
few	NA	TRBV7-9	TRBJ2-7	TGTGCCAGCAGCACATTGGGAACTAACGAGCAGTACTTC	CASSTLGTNEQYF
NA	NA	TRBV20-1	TRBJ1-2	TGCAGTGCTAGAGATGTAGGTCCAAAGGCGGCTAACTATGGCTACACCTTC	CSARDVGPKAANYGYTF
NA	NA	TRBV5-1	TRBJ2-1	TGCGCCAGCAGGCAGTCCGACTCCTACAATGAGCAGTTCTTC	CASRQSDSYNEQFF
NA	NA	TRBV29-1	TRBJ2-7	TGCAGCGTCCAGGACACCGACGGCGAGCAGTACTTC	CSVQDTDGEQYF
NA	NA	TRBV5-4	TRBJ2-1	TGTGCCAGCACCATTCCAACAACGGCCAACTCCAATGAGCAGTTCTTC	CASTIPTTANSNEQFF
NA	NA	TRBV7-9	TRBJ1-2	TGTGCCAGCAGCTCACCCTTCAAACCCTATGGCTACACCTTC	CASSSPFKPYGYTF
NA	NA	TRBV6-2/TRBV6-3	TRBJ1-2	TGTGCCAGTAACCCGGACAGAATAACCTATGGCTACACCTTC	CASNPDRITYGYTF
NA	NA	TRBV10-1	TRBJ1-6	TGCGCCGACACAGGGAATTCACCCCTCCACTTT	CADTGNSPLHF
NA	TRBD1	TRBV10-3	TRBJ2-7	TGTGCCATCGGACAGGGTTCCTACGAGCAGTACTTC	CAIGQGSYEQYF
NA	NA	TRBV20-1	TRBJ2-1	TGCAGTGCTAGTCCTGCGCAGGACTACAATGAGCAGTTCTTC	CSASPAQDYNEQFF